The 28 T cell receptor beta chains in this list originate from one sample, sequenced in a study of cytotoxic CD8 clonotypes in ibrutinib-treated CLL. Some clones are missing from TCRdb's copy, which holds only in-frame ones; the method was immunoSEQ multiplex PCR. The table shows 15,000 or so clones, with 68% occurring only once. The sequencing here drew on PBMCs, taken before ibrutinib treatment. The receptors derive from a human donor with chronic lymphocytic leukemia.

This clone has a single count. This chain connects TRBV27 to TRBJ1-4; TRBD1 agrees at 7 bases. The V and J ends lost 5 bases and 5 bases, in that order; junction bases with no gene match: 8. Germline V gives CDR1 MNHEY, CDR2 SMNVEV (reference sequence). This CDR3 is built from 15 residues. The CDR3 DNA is TGTGCCAGCAGTCAACAGGGGCTTGGCAATGAAAAACTGTTTTTT. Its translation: CASSQQGLGNEKLFF.

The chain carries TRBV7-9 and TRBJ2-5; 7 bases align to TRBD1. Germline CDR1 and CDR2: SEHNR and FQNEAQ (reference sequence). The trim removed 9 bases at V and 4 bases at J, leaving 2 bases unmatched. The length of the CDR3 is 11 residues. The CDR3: CASQGVETQYF. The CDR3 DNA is TGTGCCAGTCAGGGGGTAGAGACCCAGTACTTC.

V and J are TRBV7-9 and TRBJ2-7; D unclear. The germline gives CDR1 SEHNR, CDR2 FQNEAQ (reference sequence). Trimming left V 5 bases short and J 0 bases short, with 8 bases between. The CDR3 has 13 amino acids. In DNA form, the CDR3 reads TGTGCCAGCAGCCTTCAAAGCTCCTACGAGCAGTACTTC. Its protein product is CASSLQSSYEQYF. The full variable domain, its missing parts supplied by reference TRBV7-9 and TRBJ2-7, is DTGVSQNPRHKITKRGQNVTFRCDPISEHNRLYWYRQTLGQGPEFLTYFQNEAQLEKSRLLSDRFSAERPKGSFSTLEIQRTEQGDSAMYLCASSLQSSYEQYFGPGTRLTVT.

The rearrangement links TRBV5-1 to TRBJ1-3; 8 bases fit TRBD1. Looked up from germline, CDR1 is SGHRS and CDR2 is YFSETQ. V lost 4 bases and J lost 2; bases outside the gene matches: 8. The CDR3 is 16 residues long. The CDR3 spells CASSTKDRATGNTIYF. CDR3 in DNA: TGCGCCAGCAGCACAAAGGACAGGGCTACTGGAAACACCATATATTTT.

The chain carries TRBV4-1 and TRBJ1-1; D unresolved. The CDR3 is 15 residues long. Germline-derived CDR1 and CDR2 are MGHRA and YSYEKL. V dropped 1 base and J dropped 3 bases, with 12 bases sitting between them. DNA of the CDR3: TGCGCCAGCAGCCAAGGGATTCTTCTTCACACTGAAGCTTTCTTT. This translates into CASSQGILLHTEAFF.

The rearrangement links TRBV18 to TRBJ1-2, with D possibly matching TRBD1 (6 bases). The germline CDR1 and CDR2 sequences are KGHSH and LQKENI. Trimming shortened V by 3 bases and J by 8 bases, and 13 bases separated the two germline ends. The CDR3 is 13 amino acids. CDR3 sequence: CASSPHRDDGYTF. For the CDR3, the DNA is TGTGCCAGCTCACCCCACAGGGACGACGGCTACACCTTC. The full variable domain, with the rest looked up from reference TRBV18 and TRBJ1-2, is NAGVMQNPRHLVRRRGQEARLRCSPMKGHSHVYWYRQLPEEGLKFMVYLQKENIIDESGMPKERFSAEFPKEGPSILRIQQVVRGDSAAYFCASSPHRDDGYTFGSGTRLTVV.

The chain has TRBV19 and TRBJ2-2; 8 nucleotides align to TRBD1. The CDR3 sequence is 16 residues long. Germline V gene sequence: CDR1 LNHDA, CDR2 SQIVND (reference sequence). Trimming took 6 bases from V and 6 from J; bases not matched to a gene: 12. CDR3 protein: CASSMGQGAPAGELFF. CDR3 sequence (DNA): TGTGCCAGTAGCATGGGGCAGGGGGCCCCAGCCGGGGAGCTGTTTTTT.

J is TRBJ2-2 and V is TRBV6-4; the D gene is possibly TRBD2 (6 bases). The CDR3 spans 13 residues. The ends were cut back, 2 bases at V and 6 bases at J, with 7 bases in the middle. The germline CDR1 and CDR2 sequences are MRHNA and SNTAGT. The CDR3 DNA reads TGTGCCAGCAGTGACACTAGCCCCGGGGAGCTGTTTTTT. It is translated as CASSDTSPGELFF.

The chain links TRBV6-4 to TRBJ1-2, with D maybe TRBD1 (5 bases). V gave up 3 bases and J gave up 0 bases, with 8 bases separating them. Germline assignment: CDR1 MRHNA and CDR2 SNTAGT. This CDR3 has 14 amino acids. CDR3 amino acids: CASSEGLSNYGYTF. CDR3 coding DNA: TGTGCCAGCAGTGAGGGACTATCTAACTATGGCTACACCTTC.

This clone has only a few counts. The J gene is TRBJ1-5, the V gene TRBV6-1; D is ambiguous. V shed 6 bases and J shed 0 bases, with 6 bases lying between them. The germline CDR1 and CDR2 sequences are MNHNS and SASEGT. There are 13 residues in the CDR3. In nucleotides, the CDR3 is TGTGCCAGCAGCGGATATAGCAATCAGCCCCAGCATTTT. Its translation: CASSGYSNQPQHF.

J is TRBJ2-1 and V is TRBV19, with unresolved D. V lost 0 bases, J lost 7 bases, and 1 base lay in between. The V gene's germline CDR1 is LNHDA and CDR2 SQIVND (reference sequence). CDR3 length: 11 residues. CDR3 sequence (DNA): TGTGCCAGTAGTATAGATAATGAGCAGTTCTTC. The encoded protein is CASSIDNEQFF.

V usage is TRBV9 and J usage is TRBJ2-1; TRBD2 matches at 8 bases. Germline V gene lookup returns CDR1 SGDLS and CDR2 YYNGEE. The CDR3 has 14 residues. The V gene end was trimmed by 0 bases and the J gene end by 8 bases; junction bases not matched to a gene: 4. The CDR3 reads CASSVVSGGDEQFF. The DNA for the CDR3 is TGTGCCAGCAGCGTAGTAAGCGGGGGTGATGAGCAGTTCTTC.

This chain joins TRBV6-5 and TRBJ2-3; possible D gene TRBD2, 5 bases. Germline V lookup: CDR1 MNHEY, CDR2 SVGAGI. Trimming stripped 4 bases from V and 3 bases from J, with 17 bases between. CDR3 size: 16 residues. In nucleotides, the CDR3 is TGTGCCAGCAGTTGGGTAGGACTGCGCGGGACAGATACGCAGTATTTT. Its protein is CASSWVGLRGTDTQYF.

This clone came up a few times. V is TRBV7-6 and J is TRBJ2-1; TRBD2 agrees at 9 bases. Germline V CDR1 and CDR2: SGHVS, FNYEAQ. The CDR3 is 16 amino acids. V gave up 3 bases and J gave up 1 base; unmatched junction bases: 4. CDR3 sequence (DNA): TGTGCCAGCAGCTTGGCTGCGGGGGGGTCCTACAATGAGCAGTTCTTC. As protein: CASSLAAGGSYNEQFF. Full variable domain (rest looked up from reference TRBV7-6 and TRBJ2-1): GAGVSQSPRYKVTKRGQDVALRCDPISGHVSLYWYRQALGQGPEFLTYFNYEAQQDKSGLPNDRFSAERPEGSISTLTIQRTEQRDSAMYRCASSLAAGGSYNEQFFGPGTRLTVL.

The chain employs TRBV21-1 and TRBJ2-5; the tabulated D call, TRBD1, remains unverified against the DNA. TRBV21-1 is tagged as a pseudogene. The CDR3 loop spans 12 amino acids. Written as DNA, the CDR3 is TGTGCCAGCAGCAAAGCGGAAGGGGCCCAGTACTTC. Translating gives CASSKAEGAQYF.

The CDR3 reads CASRLQGGGTEAFF. The CDR3 nucleotides are TGTGCCAGCAGGCTTCAGGGGGGTGGCACTGAAGCTTTCTTT. The chain links TRBV7-2 to TRBJ1-1, with 7 bases fitting TRBD1. This CDR3 contains 14 residues. V gave up 6 bases and J gave up 4 bases; unmatched junction bases: 8. Germline V gene data show CDR1 as SGHTA and CDR2 as FQGNSA.

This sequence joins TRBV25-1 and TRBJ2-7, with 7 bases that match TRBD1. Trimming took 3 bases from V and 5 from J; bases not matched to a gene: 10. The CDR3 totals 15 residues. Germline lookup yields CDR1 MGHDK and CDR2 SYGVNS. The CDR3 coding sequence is TGTGCCAGCAGTGATCCAAACAGGGGATCCGACGAGCAGTACTTC. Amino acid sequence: CASSDPNRGSDEQYF.

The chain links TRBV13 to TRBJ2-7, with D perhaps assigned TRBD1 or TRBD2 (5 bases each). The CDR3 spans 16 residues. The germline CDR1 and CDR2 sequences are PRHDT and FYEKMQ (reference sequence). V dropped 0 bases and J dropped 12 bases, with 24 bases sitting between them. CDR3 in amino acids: CASSLGKGTQGSIRYF. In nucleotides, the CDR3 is TGTGCCAGCAGCTTAGGTAAGGGGACCCAAGGATCGATTCGGTACTTC.

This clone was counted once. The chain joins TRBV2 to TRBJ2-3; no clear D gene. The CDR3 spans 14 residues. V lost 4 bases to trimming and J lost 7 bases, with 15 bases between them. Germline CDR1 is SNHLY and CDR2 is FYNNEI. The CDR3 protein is CASSVLGMSNTQYF. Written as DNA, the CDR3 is TGTGCCAGCAGTGTACTGGGGATGAGTAATACGCAGTATTTT. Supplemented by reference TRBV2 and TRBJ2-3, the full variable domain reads EPEVTQTPSHQVTQMGQEVILRCVPISNHLYFYWYRQILGQKVEFLVSFYNNEISEKSEIFDDQFSVERPDGSNFTLKIRSTKLEDSAMYFCASSVLGMSNTQYFGPGTRLTVL.

Here the CDR3 DNA reads TGTGCCAGCAGCTTGGAGGGGGCTGAAGCTTTCTTT. This translates into CASSLEGAEAFF. V gene TRBV5-6 combines with J gene TRBJ1-1, with D perhaps TRBD1 (6 bases). V was cut by 0 bases and J by 6 bases, with 6 bases left in between. The germline V gene has CDR1 SGHDT and CDR2 YYEEEE. The CDR3 spans 12 residues.

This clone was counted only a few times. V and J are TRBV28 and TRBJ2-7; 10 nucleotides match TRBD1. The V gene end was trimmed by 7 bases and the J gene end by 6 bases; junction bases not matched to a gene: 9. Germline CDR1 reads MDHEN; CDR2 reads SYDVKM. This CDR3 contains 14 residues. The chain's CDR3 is CASMPGTGAFEQYF. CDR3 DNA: TGTGCCAGCATGCCTGGGACAGGGGCCTTCGAGCAGTACTTC.

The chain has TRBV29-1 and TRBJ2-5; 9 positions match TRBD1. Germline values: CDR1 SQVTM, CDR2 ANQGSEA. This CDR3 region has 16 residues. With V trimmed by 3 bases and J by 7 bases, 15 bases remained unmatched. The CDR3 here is CSVEEGGQGRTATQYF. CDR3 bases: TGCAGCGTTGAGGAGGGAGGACAGGGGAGAACGGCGACCCAGTACTTC.

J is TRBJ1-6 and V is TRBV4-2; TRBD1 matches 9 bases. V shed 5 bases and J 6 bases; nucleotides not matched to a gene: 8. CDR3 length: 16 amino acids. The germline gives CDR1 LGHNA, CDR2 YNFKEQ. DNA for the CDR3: TGTGCCAGCAGCTACCTACAGGGGGCGGGTAATTCACCCCTCCACTTT. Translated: CASSYLQGAGNSPLHF.

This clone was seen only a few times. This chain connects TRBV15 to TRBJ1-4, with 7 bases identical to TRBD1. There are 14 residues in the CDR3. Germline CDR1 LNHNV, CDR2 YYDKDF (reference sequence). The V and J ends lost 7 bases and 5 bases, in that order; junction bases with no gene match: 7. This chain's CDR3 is CATTTGQPNEKLFF. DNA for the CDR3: TGTGCCACCACAACGGGACAGCCAAATGAAAAACTGTTTTTT.

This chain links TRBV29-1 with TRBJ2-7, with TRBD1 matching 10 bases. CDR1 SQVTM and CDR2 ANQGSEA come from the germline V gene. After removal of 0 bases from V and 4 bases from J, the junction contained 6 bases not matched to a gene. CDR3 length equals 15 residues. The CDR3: CSVEDVTGGRYEQYF. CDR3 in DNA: TGCAGCGTTGAAGACGTGACAGGGGGCCGATACGAGCAGTACTTC.

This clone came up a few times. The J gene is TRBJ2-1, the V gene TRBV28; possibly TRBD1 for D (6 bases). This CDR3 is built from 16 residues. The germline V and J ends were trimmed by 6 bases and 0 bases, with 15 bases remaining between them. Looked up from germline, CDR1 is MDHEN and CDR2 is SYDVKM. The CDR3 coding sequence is TGTGCCAGCAGCCCCTCGGGACACAGCTCCTACAATGAGCAGTTCTTC. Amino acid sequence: CASSPSGHSSYNEQFF.

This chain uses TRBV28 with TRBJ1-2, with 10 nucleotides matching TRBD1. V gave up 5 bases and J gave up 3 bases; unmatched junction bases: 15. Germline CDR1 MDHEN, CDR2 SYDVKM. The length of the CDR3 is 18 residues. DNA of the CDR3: TGTGCCAGCAGTCCGACTCCCGGGACAGGGGCTGTCTACTATGGCTACACCTTC. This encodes CASSPTPGTGAVYYGYTF.

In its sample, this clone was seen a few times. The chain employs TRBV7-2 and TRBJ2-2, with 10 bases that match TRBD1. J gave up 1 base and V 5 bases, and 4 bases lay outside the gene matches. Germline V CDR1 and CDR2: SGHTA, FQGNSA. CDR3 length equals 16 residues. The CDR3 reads CASSRQGALNTGELFF. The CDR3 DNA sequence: TGTGCCAGCAGCCGACAGGGGGCCCTGAACACCGGGGAGCTGTTTTTT.